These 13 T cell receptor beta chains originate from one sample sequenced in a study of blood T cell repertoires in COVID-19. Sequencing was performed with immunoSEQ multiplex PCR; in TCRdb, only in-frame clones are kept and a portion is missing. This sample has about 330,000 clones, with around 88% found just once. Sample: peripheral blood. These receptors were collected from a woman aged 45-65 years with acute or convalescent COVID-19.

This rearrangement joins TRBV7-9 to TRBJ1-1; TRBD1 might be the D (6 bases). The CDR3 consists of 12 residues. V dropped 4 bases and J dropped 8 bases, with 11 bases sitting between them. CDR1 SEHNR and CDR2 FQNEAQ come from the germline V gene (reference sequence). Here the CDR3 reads CASSSGELEAFF. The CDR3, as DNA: TGTGCCAGCAGCTCAGGGGAACTCGAAGCTTTCTTT.

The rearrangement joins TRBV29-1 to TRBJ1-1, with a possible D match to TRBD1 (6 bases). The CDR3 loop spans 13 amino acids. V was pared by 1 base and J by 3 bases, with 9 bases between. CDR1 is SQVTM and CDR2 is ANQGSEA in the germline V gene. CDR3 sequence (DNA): TGCAGCGTTGAAGGGACAGACTACACTGAAGCTTTCTTT. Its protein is CSVEGTDYTEAFF.

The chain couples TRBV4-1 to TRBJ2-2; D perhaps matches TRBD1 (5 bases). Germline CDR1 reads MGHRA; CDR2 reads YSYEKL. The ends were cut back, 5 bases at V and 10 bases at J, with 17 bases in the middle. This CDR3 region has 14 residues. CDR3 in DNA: TGCGCCAGCAGCAGAGTGACAGCAAGGGAGGAGCTGTTTTTT. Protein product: CASSRVTAREELFF.

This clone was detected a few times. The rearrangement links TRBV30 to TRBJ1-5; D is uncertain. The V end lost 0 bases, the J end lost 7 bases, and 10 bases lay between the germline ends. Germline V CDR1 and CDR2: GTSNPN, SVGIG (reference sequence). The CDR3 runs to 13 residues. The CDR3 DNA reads TGTGCCTGGAGTGTACGGAGCGGACAGCCCCAGCATTTT. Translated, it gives CAWSVRSGQPQHF.

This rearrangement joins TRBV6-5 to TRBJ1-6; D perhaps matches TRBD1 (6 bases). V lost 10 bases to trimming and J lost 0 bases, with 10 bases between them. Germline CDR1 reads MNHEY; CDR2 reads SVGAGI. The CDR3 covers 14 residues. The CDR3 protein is CATGQSSYNSPLHF. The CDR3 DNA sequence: TGTGCCACCGGACAGAGCTCCTATAATTCACCCCTCCACTTT.

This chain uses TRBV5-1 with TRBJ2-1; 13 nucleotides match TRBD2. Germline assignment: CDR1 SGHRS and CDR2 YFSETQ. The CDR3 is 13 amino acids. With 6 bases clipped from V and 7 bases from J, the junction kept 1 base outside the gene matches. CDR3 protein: CASKLAGGNEQFF. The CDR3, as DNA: TGCGCCAGCAAACTAGCGGGGGGGAATGAGCAGTTCTTC.

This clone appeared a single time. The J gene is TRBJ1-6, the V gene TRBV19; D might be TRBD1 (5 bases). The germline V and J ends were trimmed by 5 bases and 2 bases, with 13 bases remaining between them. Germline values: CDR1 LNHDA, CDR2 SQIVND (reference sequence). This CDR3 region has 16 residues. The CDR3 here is CASSDRDLAYNSPLHF. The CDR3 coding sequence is TGTGCCAGTAGTGACAGAGACCTAGCCTATAATTCACCCCTCCACTTT.

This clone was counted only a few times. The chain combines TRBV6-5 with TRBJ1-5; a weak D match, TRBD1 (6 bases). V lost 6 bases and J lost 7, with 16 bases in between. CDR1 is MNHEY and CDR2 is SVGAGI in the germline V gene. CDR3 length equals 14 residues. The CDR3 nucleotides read TGTGCCAGCAGGAGGTCAGGGGTAGTACAGCCCCAGCATTTT. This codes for CASRRSGVVQPQHF.

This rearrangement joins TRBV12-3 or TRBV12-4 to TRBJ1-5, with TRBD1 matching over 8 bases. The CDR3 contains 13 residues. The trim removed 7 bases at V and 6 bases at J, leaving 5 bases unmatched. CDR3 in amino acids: CASTRTGTQPQHF. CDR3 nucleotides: TGTGCCAGCACCCGGACAGGGACTCAGCCCCAGCATTTT.

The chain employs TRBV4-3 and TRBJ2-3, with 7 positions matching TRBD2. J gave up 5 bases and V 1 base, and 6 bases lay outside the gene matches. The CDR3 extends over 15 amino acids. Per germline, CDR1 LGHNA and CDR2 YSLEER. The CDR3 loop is CASSQGLGRVDTQYF. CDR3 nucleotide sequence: TGCGCCAGCAGCCAAGGTCTAGGGAGGGTAGATACGCAGTATTTT.

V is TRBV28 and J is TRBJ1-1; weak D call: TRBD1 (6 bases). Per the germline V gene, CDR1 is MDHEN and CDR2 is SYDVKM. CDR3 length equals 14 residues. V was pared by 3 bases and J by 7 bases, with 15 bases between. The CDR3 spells CASSFPRGHDEAFF. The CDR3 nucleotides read TGTGCCAGCAGTTTCCCCAGGGGCCACGATGAAGCTTTCTTT.

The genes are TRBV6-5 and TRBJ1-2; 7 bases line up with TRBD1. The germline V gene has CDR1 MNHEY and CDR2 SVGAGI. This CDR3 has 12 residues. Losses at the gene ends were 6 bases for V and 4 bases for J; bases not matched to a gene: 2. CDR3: CASSQGVYGYTF. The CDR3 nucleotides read TGTGCCAGCAGCCAGGGGGTCTATGGCTACACCTTC.

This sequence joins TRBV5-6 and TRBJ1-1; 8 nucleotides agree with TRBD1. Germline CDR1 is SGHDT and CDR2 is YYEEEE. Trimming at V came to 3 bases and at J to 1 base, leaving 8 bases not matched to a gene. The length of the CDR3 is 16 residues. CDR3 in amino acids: CASSYKITGGNTEAFF. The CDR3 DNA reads TGTGCCAGCAGCTACAAAATAACAGGGGGGAACACTGAAGCTTTCTTT.